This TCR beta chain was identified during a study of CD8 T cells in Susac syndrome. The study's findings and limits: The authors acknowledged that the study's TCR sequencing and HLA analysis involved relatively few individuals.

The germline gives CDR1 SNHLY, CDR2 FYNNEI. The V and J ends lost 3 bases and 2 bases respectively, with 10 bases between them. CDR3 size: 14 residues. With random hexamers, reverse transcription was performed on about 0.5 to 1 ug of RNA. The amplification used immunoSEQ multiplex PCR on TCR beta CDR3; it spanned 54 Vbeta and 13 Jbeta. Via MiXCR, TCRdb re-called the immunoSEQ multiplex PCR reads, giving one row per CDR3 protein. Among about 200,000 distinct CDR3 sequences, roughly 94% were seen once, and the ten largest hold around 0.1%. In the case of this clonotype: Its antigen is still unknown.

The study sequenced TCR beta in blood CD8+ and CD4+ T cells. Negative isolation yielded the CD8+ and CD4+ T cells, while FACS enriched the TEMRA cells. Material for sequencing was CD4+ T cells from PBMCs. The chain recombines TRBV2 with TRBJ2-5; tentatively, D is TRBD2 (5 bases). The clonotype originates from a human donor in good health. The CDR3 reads CASSDRTDQETQYF. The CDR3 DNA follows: TGTGCCAGCAGTGACCGGACTGATCAAGAGACCCAGTACTTC.